This TCR beta chain was identified during a study of T cell responses to AZD1222 COVID-19 vaccine. Overall study findings and caveats: Just a handful of AZD1222 recipients tested seropositive at baseline.

In the case of this clone: What it binds is unknown.

The protocol was immunoSEQ multiplex PCR, while the TCRdb copy is restricted to in-frame clones and leaves out a portion. The table records approximately 45,000 clones, 80% to 90% of them present only once. Trimming left V 8 bases short and J 0 bases short, with 10 bases between. There are 14 residues in the CDR3. Germline-derived CDR1 and CDR2 are SEHNR and FQNEAQ (reference sequence). The specimen comprised peripheral blood, sampled 28 days after the second AZD1222 dose. The rearrangement joins TRBV7-9 to TRBJ1-4, with TRBD1 as a possible D gene (5 bases). The source is an adult who received the AZD1222 COVID-19 vaccine. The CDR3 DNA sequence: TGTGCCAGCCAAAGGACATCAACTAATGAAAAACTGTTTTTT. Its translation is CASQRTSTNEKLFF.